These T cell receptor beta chains were read from a single sample in a study of technical replicates of blood from several donors. The method was immunoSEQ multiplex PCR; TCRdb's version includes in-frame clones alone and lacks a portion of them. Of some 15,000 clones listed, roughly 86% are singletons. The sample consisted of PBMCs. The receptors were gathered from a human donor in good health. Both conserved end residues are part of each CDR3. Fields, in order: clone size, V gene, J gene, D gene, CDR3 DNA, CDR3 protein. D genes are given only for firm matches. Size values are once, few and many counts, or a class for expanded clones, and some rows have none.

clone size: once; V gene: TRBV4-1; J gene: TRBJ2-1; D gene: TRBD2; CDR3 DNA: TGCGCCAGCAGCCAAGATTACAATAGCGGGAGACATATCGTTCCCTACAATGAGCAGTTCTTC; CDR3 protein: CASSQDYNSGRHIVPYNEQFF
clone size: -; V gene: TRBV29-1; J gene: TRBJ2-1; D gene: -; CDR3 DNA: TGCAGCGGCGGCTATAGCTCCTACAATGAGCAGTTCTTC; CDR3 protein: CSGGYSSYNEQFF
clone size: -; V gene: TRBV2; J gene: TRBJ2-3; D gene: TRBD2; CDR3 DNA: TGTGCCAGCAGTGGTACTAGCGCGTCTATCACAGATACGCAGTATTTT; CDR3 protein: CASSGTSASITDTQYF
clone size: once; V gene: TRBV4-1; J gene: TRBJ2-7; D gene: TRBD1; CDR3 DNA: TGCGCCAGCAGCCAAGGTGGGACAGGGGCGACCTACGAGCAGTACTTC; CDR3 protein: CASSQGGTGATYEQYF
clone size: few; V gene: TRBV20-1; J gene: TRBJ1-1; D gene: -; CDR3 DNA: TGCAGTCGGGCCCAGGGCGCTGAAGCTTTCTTT; CDR3 protein: CSRAQGAEAFF
clone size: -; V gene: TRBV18; J gene: TRBJ2-3; D gene: TRBD1; CDR3 DNA: TGTGCCAGCTCACCGGCACCAATGGGACAGGGGGCCACAGATACGCAGTATTTT; CDR3 protein: CASSPAPMGQGATDTQYF
clone size: -; V gene: TRBV21-1; J gene: TRBJ2-3; D gene: -; CDR3 DNA: TGTGCCAGGACCCCGAGCGGAGACCTCACAGATACGCAGTATTTT; CDR3 protein: CARTPSGDLTDTQYF
clone size: -; V gene: TRBV6-5; J gene: TRBJ2-7; D gene: -; CDR3 DNA: TGTGCCAGCAGGGCCGGGAGTCCCTACGAGCAGTACTTC; CDR3 protein: CASRAGSPYEQYF
clone size: -; V gene: TRBV28; J gene: TRBJ2-7; D gene: TRBD1; CDR3 DNA: TGTGCCAGCAGTTCACAGGGGATGGGCTCCTACGAGCAGTACTTC; CDR3 protein: CASSSQGMGSYEQYF
clone size: -; V gene: TRBV9; J gene: TRBJ2-3; D gene: -; CDR3 DNA: TGTGCCAGCAGCGTAGGGCTGCACACAGATACGCAGTATTTT; CDR3 protein: CASSVGLHTDTQYF
clone size: -; V gene: TRBV6-5; J gene: TRBJ2-1; D gene: TRBD2; CDR3 DNA: TGTGCCAGCAGTTACGACCGGGAGGGCCTTAATGAGCAGTTCTTC; CDR3 protein: CASSYDREGLNEQFF
clone size: -; V gene: TRBV28; J gene: TRBJ1-2; D gene: TRBD1; CDR3 DNA: TGTGCCAGCAGCCCCGACAGGGGGCTTAGGTATGGCTACACCTTC; CDR3 protein: CASSPDRGLRYGYTF
clone size: -; V gene: TRBV5-6; J gene: TRBJ2-7; D gene: -; CDR3 DNA: TGTGCCAGCAGCCTAGTAGGACAGAATTACTACGAGCAGTACTTC; CDR3 protein: CASSLVGQNYYEQYF
clone size: -; V gene: TRBV4-2; J gene: TRBJ2-1; D gene: TRBD2; CDR3 DNA: TGTGCCAGCAGCCGGGGAGAGGGGAGGGGCAATGAGCAGTTCTTC; CDR3 protein: CASSRGEGRGNEQFF
clone size: -; V gene: TRBV25-1; J gene: TRBJ1-4; D gene: TRBD1; CDR3 DNA: TGTGCCAGCAGCGCCGACAGGGCGGTGGAAAAACTGTTTTTT; CDR3 protein: CASSADRAVEKLFF
clone size: -; V gene: TRBV2; J gene: TRBJ1-3; D gene: TRBD1; CDR3 DNA: TGTGCCAGCAGTGGGACAGGGTTCAGCGGAAACACCATATATTTT; CDR3 protein: CASSGTGFSGNTIYF
clone size: -; V gene: TRBV27; J gene: TRBJ2-3; D gene: TRBD2; CDR3 DNA: TGTGCCAGCGGGGCGGGAGGGCAAAGAGATACGCAGTATTTT; CDR3 protein: CASGAGGQRDTQYF
clone size: -; V gene: TRBV6-6; J gene: TRBJ1-5; D gene: TRBD1; CDR3 DNA: TGTGCCAGCAGTCCGACAGGGGGTTTAAATCAGCCCCAGCATTTT; CDR3 protein: CASSPTGGLNQPQHF
clone size: -; V gene: TRBV29-1; J gene: TRBJ1-1; D gene: -; CDR3 DNA: TGCAGCGCAACCGGACAGTCCATGAACACTGAAGCTTTCTTT; CDR3 protein: CSATGQSMNTEAFF
clone size: -; V gene: TRBV5-6; J gene: TRBJ2-7; D gene: -; CDR3 DNA: TGTGCCAGCAGCTTGGAAGTGGGACTGGGGCCCTACGAGCAGTACTTC; CDR3 protein: CASSLEVGLGPYEQYF
clone size: -; V gene: TRBV6-1; J gene: TRBJ2-3; D gene: -; CDR3 DNA: TGTGCCAGCAGTGATCTCAGCACAGATACGCAGTATTTT; CDR3 protein: CASSDLSTDTQYF
clone size: -; V gene: TRBV6-6; J gene: TRBJ2-7; D gene: TRBD2; CDR3 DNA: TGTGCCAGCAGTTACGCGGGGGATTGGTCCTACGAGCAGTACTTC; CDR3 protein: CASSYAGDWSYEQYF
clone size: -; V gene: TRBV29-1; J gene: TRBJ2-5; D gene: TRBD2; CDR3 DNA: TGCAGCGTTGATTTTCACATAGGGAGGGTCGTCCAAGAGACCCAGTACTTC; CDR3 protein: CSVDFHIGRVVQETQYF
clone size: -; V gene: TRBV10-2; J gene: TRBJ2-1; D gene: -; CDR3 DNA: TGCGCCAGCGGTCCCGGTTCTGCCCCATCCTACAATGAGCAGTTCTTC; CDR3 protein: CASGPGSAPSYNEQFF
clone size: -; V gene: TRBV6-7; J gene: TRBJ2-2; D gene: TRBD2; CDR3 DNA: TGTGCCAGCAGTTACTCCTCTAGCGGATACACCGGGGAGCTGTTTTTT; CDR3 protein: CASSYSSSGYTGELFF
clone size: -; V gene: TRBV6-1; J gene: TRBJ2-3; D gene: TRBD2; CDR3 DNA: TGTGCCAGCAGTGCCTCACTAGCGGGAGGGCCAGATACGCAGTATTTT; CDR3 protein: CASSASLAGGPDTQYF
clone size: -; V gene: TRBV18; J gene: TRBJ2-1; D gene: -; CDR3 DNA: TGTGCCAGCTCACCGACCCAGGGGGGTGAGTCCCCCTACAATGAGCAGTTCTTC; CDR3 protein: CASSPTQGGESPYNEQFF
clone size: -; V gene: TRBV13; J gene: TRBJ2-5; D gene: -; CDR3 DNA: TGTGCCAGCAGCCTAGTGGGACAAGGACAAGAGACCCAGTACTTC; CDR3 protein: CASSLVGQGQETQYF
clone size: -; V gene: TRBV5-6; J gene: TRBJ2-6; D gene: TRBD1; CDR3 DNA: TGTGCCAGCAGCCCGACAGGGGAGAGTGGGGCCAACGTCCTGACTTTC; CDR3 protein: CASSPTGESGANVLTF
clone size: once; V gene: TRBV18; J gene: TRBJ2-7; D gene: -; CDR3 DNA: TGTGCCAGCTCACCAATTGGGGCTGTCTACGAGCAGTACTTC; CDR3 protein: CASSPIGAVYEQYF
clone size: -; V gene: TRBV18; J gene: TRBJ1-1; D gene: TRBD1; CDR3 DNA: TGTGCCAGCTCACAATCCGACAGGGAAACTGAAGCTTTCTTT; CDR3 protein: CASSQSDRETEAFF
clone size: -; V gene: TRBV5-1; J gene: TRBJ2-1; D gene: TRBD1; CDR3 DNA: TGCGCCAGCAAGATCTCCCAGGGGGTTCCTTCCTACAATGAGCAGTTCTTC; CDR3 protein: CASKISQGVPSYNEQFF
clone size: -; V gene: TRBV9; J gene: TRBJ2-3; D gene: TRBD2; CDR3 DNA: TGTGCCAGCAGCGTAAGGCTAGCGGGGGCAGATACGCAGTATTTT; CDR3 protein: CASSVRLAGADTQYF
clone size: -; V gene: TRBV7-2; J gene: TRBJ2-6; D gene: -; CDR3 DNA: TGTGCCAGCAGCCCTAAACTAGTTCGGAGGAGCTCTGGGGCCAACGTCCTGACTTTC; CDR3 protein: CASSPKLVRRSSGANVLTF
clone size: -; V gene: TRBV29-1; J gene: TRBJ1-1; D gene: TRBD1; CDR3 DNA: TGCAGCGCCACGGGACAGGGTGGTACTGAAGCTTTCTTT; CDR3 protein: CSATGQGGTEAFF
clone size: -; V gene: TRBV27; J gene: TRBJ1-5; D gene: -; CDR3 DNA: TGTGCCAGCAGTCCGGGGGGCGGCTTTGATAGCAATCAGCCCCAGCATTTT; CDR3 protein: CASSPGGGFDSNQPQHF
clone size: -; V gene: TRBV25-1; J gene: TRBJ1-3; D gene: -; CDR3 DNA: TGTGCCAGCAGTGAAGATCGGCGGCATTCTGGAAACACCATATATTTT; CDR3 protein: CASSEDRRHSGNTIYF
clone size: -; V gene: TRBV29-1; J gene: TRBJ1-5; D gene: -; CDR3 DNA: TGCAGCGTTGAAACTACTAATCAGCCCCAGCATTTT; CDR3 protein: CSVETTNQPQHF
clone size: once; V gene: TRBV6-1; J gene: TRBJ2-5; D gene: TRBD1; CDR3 DNA: TGTGCCAGCATGACAGGGGAGACCCAGTACTTC; CDR3 protein: CASMTGETQYF
clone size: -; V gene: TRBV10-3; J gene: TRBJ1-5; D gene: TRBD1; CDR3 DNA: TGTGCCATCAGTGGGACAGGGGTTAGCAATCAGCCCCAGCATTTT; CDR3 protein: CAISGTGVSNQPQHF
clone size: -; V gene: TRBV5-5; J gene: TRBJ1-3; D gene: TRBD1; CDR3 DNA: TGTGCCAGCAGCTTGCACCCTGGACAGGGGACTGGAAACACCATATATTTT; CDR3 protein: CASSLHPGQGTGNTIYF
clone size: -; V gene: TRBV19; J gene: TRBJ1-5; D gene: -; CDR3 DNA: TGTGCCAGTACCCGACAATCCGGCCAGCCCCAGCATTTT; CDR3 protein: CASTRQSGQPQHF
clone size: -; V gene: TRBV4-1; J gene: TRBJ2-1; D gene: TRBD1; CDR3 DNA: TGCGCCAGCAGCCAAGAAGGGACAGGGAGGTACAATGAGCAGTTCTTC; CDR3 protein: CASSQEGTGRYNEQFF
clone size: -; V gene: TRBV4-1; J gene: TRBJ2-7; D gene: TRBD2; CDR3 DNA: TGCGCCAGCAGCCAAGATCTCGCGGGAGGATTCGAGCAGTACTTC; CDR3 protein: CASSQDLAGGFEQYF
clone size: -; V gene: TRBV10-3; J gene: TRBJ2-5; D gene: TRBD1; CDR3 DNA: TGTGCCATCAATGGACAGGGGGCCGGAGAGACCCAGTACTTC; CDR3 protein: CAINGQGAGETQYF